This T cell receptor (beta chain) emerged from a study of cytomegalovirus exposure and HLA in healthy donors. The overall study: Membership in the Caucasian-associated ancestry cluster was found for 75% to 90% of roughly 360 genotyped donors. General study points: The authors later found TCR association rates varying by HLA locus, with DRB1 most and HLA-C fewest. The study listed approximately 160 cytomegalovirus-associated TCR beta chains.

60 Vbeta and 13 Jbeta primers were used in PCR. Generated by immunoSEQ multiplex PCR, the TCRdb table keeps only in-frame clones and is missing some. The sample contains about 180,000 clones, around 76% of which appear only once. Remarks on this clone: The antigen is not known.

The CDR3 length is 15 residues. Germline V gene data show CDR1 as SGHRS and CDR2 as YFSETQ. This chain connects TRBV5-1 to TRBJ2-5; 9 bases map to TRBD1. The end of the DNA is better explained by TRBJ2-7, so the J call may be wrong. The sequence was collected from a woman aged 25 to 39 in good health and CMV-seropositive. Source material: PBMCs. CDR3 loop: CASSETGGHSYEQYF. CDR3 coding DNA: TGCGCCAGCAGCGAAACAGGGGGCCACTCCTACGAGCAGTACTTC.